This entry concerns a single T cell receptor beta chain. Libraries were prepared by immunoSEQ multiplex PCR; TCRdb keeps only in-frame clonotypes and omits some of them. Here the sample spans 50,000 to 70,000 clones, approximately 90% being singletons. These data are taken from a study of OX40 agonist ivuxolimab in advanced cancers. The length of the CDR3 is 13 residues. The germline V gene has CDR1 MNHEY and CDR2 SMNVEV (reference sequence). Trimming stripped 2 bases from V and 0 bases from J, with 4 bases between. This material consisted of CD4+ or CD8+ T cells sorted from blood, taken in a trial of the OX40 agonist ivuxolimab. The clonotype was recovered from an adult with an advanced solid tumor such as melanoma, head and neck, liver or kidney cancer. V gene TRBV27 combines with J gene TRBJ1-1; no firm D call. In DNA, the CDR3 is TGTGCCAGCAGTTTACGGATGAACACTGAAGCTTTCTTT. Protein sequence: CASSLRMNTEAFF.